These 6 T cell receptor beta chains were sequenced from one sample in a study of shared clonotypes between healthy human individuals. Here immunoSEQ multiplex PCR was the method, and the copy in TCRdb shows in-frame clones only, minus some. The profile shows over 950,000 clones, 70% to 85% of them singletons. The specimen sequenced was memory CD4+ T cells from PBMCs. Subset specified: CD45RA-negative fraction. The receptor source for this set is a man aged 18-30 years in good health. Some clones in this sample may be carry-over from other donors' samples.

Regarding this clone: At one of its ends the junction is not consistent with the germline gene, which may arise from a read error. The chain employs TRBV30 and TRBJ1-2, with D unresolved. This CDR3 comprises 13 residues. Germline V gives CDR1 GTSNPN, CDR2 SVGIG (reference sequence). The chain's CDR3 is CASSRVTPYSYTF. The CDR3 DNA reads TGTGCTTCTTCAAGGGTCACACCCTATAGCTACACCTTC.

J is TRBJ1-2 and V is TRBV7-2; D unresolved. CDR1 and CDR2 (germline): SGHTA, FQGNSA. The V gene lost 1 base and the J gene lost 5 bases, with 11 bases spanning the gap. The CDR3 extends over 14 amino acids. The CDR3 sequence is CASSLGPARYGYTF. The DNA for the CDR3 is TGTGCCAGCAGCTTAGGACCCGCACGGTATGGCTACACCTTC.

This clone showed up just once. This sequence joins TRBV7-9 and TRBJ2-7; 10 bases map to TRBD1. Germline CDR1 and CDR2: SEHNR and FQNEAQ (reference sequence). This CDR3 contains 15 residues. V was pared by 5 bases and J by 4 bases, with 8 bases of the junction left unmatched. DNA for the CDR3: TGTGCCAGCAGCCAGGGACAGGGGTTGAGATACGAGCAGTACTTC. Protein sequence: CASSQGQGLRYEQYF.

The CDR3 loop is CASSLSRTGMNTEAFF. The CDR3 region has the DNA TGTGCCAGCAGTTTAAGTAGGACAGGGATGAACACTGAAGCTTTCTTT. This rearrangement joins TRBV28 to TRBJ1-1; 8 bases agree with TRBD1. This CDR3 has 16 amino acids. Trimming took 2 bases from V and 0 from J; bases not matched to a gene: 5. Germline-derived CDR1 and CDR2 are MDHEN and SYDVKM.

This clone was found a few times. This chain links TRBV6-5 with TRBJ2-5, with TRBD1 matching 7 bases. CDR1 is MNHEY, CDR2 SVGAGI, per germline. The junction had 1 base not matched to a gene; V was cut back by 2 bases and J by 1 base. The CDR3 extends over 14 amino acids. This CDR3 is CASSYRDSQETQYF. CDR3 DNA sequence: TGTGCCAGCAGTTACAGGGACAGCCAAGAGACCCAGTACTTC.

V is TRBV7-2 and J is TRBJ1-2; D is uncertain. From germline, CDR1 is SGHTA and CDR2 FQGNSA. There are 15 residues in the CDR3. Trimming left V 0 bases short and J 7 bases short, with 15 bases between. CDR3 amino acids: CASSLARAAFAGYTF. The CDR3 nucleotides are TGTGCCAGCAGCTTAGCCCGGGCGGCCTTCGCTGGCTACACCTTC.